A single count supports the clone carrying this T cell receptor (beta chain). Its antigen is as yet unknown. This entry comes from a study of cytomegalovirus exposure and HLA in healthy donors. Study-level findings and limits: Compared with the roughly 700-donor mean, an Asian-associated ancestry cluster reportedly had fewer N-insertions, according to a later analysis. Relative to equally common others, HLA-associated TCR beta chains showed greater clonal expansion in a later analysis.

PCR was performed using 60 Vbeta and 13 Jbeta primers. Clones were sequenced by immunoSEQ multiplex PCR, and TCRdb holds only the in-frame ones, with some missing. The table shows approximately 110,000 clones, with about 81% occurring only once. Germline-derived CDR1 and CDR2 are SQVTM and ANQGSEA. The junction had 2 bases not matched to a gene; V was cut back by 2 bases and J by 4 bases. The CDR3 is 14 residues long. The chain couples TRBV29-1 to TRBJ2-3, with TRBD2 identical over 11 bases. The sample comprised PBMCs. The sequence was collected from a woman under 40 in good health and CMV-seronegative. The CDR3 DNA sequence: TGCAGCGTTGAAACTAGCGGGAGTTCAGATACGCAGTATTTT. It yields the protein CSVETSGSSDTQYF.